Listed here are 13 T cell receptor beta chains from one sample, sequenced in a study of shared clonotypes between healthy human individuals. The assay was immunoSEQ multiplex PCR, and TCRdb's table has in-frame clones only and misses some. The sample lists roughly 810,000 clones, 95% to 97% seen once, with roughly 0.23% in the top ten. Positive CCR7 selection of CD45RO-negative cells yielded the naive CD8 cells, and terminally differentiated effector memory CD45RA+ cells were excluded. Material: naive CD8+ T cells sorted from blood. The origin of the receptors is a man aged 30 to 45 in good health.

V usage is TRBV11-2 and J usage is TRBJ2-1; 14 bases agree with TRBD2. Germline loops: CDR1 SGHAT, CDR2 FQNNGV. J lost 5 bases, V lost 5 bases, and 8 bases had no gene match. The CDR3 covers 17 residues. CDR3 sequence (DNA): TGTGCCAGCAGCGTGGGATTGGGACTAGCGGGAGACAATGAGCAGTTCTTC. This codes for CASSVGLGLAGDNEQFF.

V and J are TRBV14 and TRBJ1-2; D ambiguous. V lost 1 base, J lost 4 bases, and 10 bases lay in between. Germline values: CDR1 SGHDN, CDR2 FVKESK. CDR3 length: 14 amino acids. This CDR3 reads CASSQGTQIYGYTF. The CDR3 coding sequence is TGTGCCAGCAGCCAAGGGACTCAAATCTATGGCTACACCTTC.

The table lists this clone with a count of one. This CDR3 is CASTLVRSNTEAFF. DNA of the CDR3: TGCGCCAGCACACTGGTAAGGAGCAACACTGAAGCTTTCTTT. This chain connects TRBV5-1 to TRBJ1-1; D is ambiguous. The CDR3 runs 14 residues. The V gene's germline CDR1 is SGHRS and CDR2 YFSETQ. Between the trimmed V and J ends, which lost 6 bases and 2 bases, there was a span of 14 bases.

The chain joins TRBV2 to TRBJ2-1; 8 bases align to TRBD2. V lost 6 bases and J lost 6; bases outside the gene matches: 13. Germline CDR1 and CDR2: SNHLY and FYNNEI. The length of the CDR3 is 16 residues. CDR3 amino acids: CASRGILAESANEQFF. The CDR3 nucleotides are TGTGCCAGCAGGGGAATACTAGCGGAATCTGCCAATGAGCAGTTCTTC.

This clone was seen once. The CDR3 spells CASSSPGQSSYEQYF. The CDR3 coding sequence is TGTGCCAGCAGCTCCCCGGGACAGAGCTCCTACGAGCAGTACTTC. The V gene is TRBV7-2, the J gene TRBJ2-7; the match to TRBD1 covers 7 bases. The trim removed 4 bases at V and 0 bases at J, leaving 6 bases unmatched. The CDR3 extends over 15 amino acids. The germline V gene encodes CDR1 SGHTA and CDR2 FQGNSA.

This chain links TRBV11-2 with TRBJ2-7; either TRBD1 or TRBD2 may fit D (5 bases each). CDR3 length: 15 residues. Trimming removed 2 bases at V and 3 bases at J, with 14 bases between. Germline V gene sequence: CDR1 SGHAT, CDR2 FQNNGV. The CDR3 coding sequence is TGTGCCAGCAGCTTAACTCCAGAGGGGAGCTACGAGCAGTACTTC. It yields the protein CASSLTPEGSYEQYF.

This chain uses TRBV30 with TRBJ2-1; 14 nucleotides match TRBD2. The V and J ends lost 3 bases and 12 bases, in that order; junction bases with no gene match: 7. Germline CDR1 and CDR2: GTSNPN and SVGIG (reference sequence). There are 14 residues in the CDR3. CDR3 region: CAWRGLAGVFSQFF. In nucleotides, the CDR3 is TGTGCCTGGAGGGGACTAGCGGGAGTCTTTTCGCAGTTCTTC.

The chain has TRBV2 and TRBJ2-7; no definite D call. CDR1 and CDR2 (germline): SNHLY, FYNNEI. Trimming cost V 7 bases and J 3 bases, with 16 bases left between them. CDR3 size: 14 residues. The CDR3 nucleotides are TGTGCCAGCAAATTCGGGCCCACGAGCTACGAGCAGTACTTC. It encodes CASKFGPTSYEQYF.

The J gene is TRBJ2-1, the V gene TRBV7-9, with TRBD2 identical over 13 bases. Unmatched junction bases numbered 9, after V lost 5 bases and J lost 8 bases. The CDR3 has 16 amino acids. The germline V gene encodes CDR1 SEHNR and CDR2 FQNEAQ (reference sequence). CDR3 bases: TGTGCCAGCAGCCCAGGACTAGCGGGAGTGGTTTATGAGCAGTTCTTC. This encodes CASSPGLAGVVYEQFF.

Comment on this clone: Other DNA variants within this sample encode the same CDR3. The chain joins TRBV9 to TRBJ2-7, with a weak D call TRBD2 (6 bases). The V and J ends lost 0 bases and 3 bases respectively, with 10 bases between them. The length of the CDR3 is 14 residues. Germline CDR1 SGDLS, CDR2 YYNGEE. The CDR3 bases are TGTGCCAGCAGCGTAGAGGGTAGCGGCTACGAGCAGTACTTC. Translation: CASSVEGSGYEQYF. The complete variable domain, with remaining parts taken from reference TRBV9 and TRBJ2-7, reads DSGVTQTPKHLITATGQRVTLRCSPRSGDLSVYWYQQSLDQGLQFLIQYYNGEERAKGNILERFSAQQFPDLHSELNLSSLELGDSALYFCASSVEGSGYEQYFGPGTRLTVT.

The CDR3 loop reads CAISESFARVGGNEQFF. CDR3 coding DNA: TGTGCCATCAGTGAGTCGTTCGCCAGGGTCGGGGGCAATGAGCAGTTCTTC. The chain carries TRBV10-3 and TRBJ2-1, with D possibly being TRBD2 (6 bases). The CDR3 sequence is 17 residues long. Germline V CDR1 and CDR2: ENHRY, SYGVKD. The V and J ends lost 0 bases and 6 bases respectively, with 18 bases between them.

The gene calls are TRBV12-5 and TRBJ1-2; D unresolved. Trimming removed 1 base at V and 0 bases at J, with 6 bases between. The germline gives CDR1 LGHNT, CDR2 FRNRAP. The CDR3 loop spans 14 amino acids. This CDR3 reads CASGLGDTNYGYTF. The CDR3 region has the DNA TGTGCTAGTGGTTTGGGAGACACTAACTATGGCTACACCTTC.

The genes are TRBV6-5 and TRBJ2-7, with D unresolved. The CDR3 extends over 14 amino acids. In germline, CDR1 is MNHEY, CDR2 SVGAGI. The V and J ends lost 2 bases and 0 bases respectively, with 8 bases between them. The CDR3 sequence: CASSYAPDSYEQYF. CDR3 DNA sequence: TGTGCCAGCAGTTACGCCCCCGACTCCTACGAGCAGTACTTC.